These 20 T cell receptor beta chains share one sample of origin, sequenced in a study of vaccination effects on CD4 cells after COVID-19. Under the ViraFEST assay, PBMC were stimulated with viral peptide pools so that antigen-specific CD4+ T cells expanded. Sequencing was performed afterwards. At the end of over 8 days of culture, CD4+ T cells were isolated. Two-dose vaccination with either BNT162b2 or mRNA-1273 was given to the participants. Their cognate antigens are unknown. Only in-frame clones appear in the TCRdb table, and some are missing; sequencing was by immunoSEQ multiplex PCR. The sample includes 70,000 to 85,000 clones, 70% to 90% of them seen just once. The source material was CD4+ T cells from PBMCs cultured with HCoV-229E spike peptides, sampled after COVID-19 vaccination. Receptors originate from a human donor who received a COVID-19 vaccine.

This clone has only one observation. J is TRBJ1-2 and V is TRBV4-1; D gene uncertain. CDR1 is MGHRA, CDR2 YSYEKL, per germline. The CDR3 is made up of 15 amino acids. V was pared by 0 bases and J by 1 base, with 9 bases between. The CDR3 protein is CASSQEGRSNYGYTF. The CDR3 DNA sequence: TGCGCCAGCAGCCAAGAAGGCAGGAGTAACTATGGCTACACCTTC.

The chain is built from TRBV7-2 and TRBJ1-4; D might be TRBD1 (6 bases). The length of the CDR3 is 17 residues. CDR1 is SGHTA, CDR2 FQGNSA, per germline. V shed 1 base and J shed 1 base, with 13 bases lying between them. CDR3 in amino acids: CASSLEGGGKTNEKLFF. The CDR3 coding sequence is TGTGCCAGCAGCTTAGAAGGGGGTGGTAAAACTAATGAAAAACTGTTTTTT.

The rearrangement uses TRBV10-3 and TRBJ1-1, with D hard to call. The V end lost 2 bases, the J end lost 0 bases, and 7 bases lay between the germline ends. The CDR3 length is 14 residues. The germline V gene encodes CDR1 ENHRY and CDR2 SYGVKD. The CDR3 region is CAISEEALNTEAFF. The CDR3 bases are TGTGCCATCAGTGAGGAGGCCTTGAACACTGAAGCTTTCTTT.

V and J are TRBV5-1 and TRBJ2-5, with 7 bases that match TRBD1. Germline V gene lookup returns CDR1 SGHRS and CDR2 YFSETQ. V was pared by 5 bases and J by 5 bases, with 12 bases of the junction left unmatched. CDR3 size: 15 residues. CDR3 sequence (DNA): TGCGCCAGCAGATACTATGACAGGGCCGGGGAGACCCAGTACTTC. Translated: CASRYYDRAGETQYF. The whole variable domain, remainder taken from reference TRBV5-1 and TRBJ2-5, is KAGVTQTPRYLIKTRGQQVTLSCSPISGHRSVSWYQQTPGQGLQFLFEYFSETQRNKGNFPGRFSGRQFSNSRSEMNVSTLELGDSALYLCASRYYDRAGETQYFGPGTRLLVL.

The rearrangement joins TRBV2 to TRBJ2-1; no reliable D call. V was cut by 4 bases and J by 9 bases, with 7 bases left in between. The CDR3 runs 11 residues. Germline-derived CDR1 and CDR2 are SNHLY and FYNNEI. The CDR3 sequence is CASSGAFEQFF. In DNA form, the CDR3 reads TGTGCCAGCAGTGGCGCTTTTGAGCAGTTCTTC.

The rearrangement uses TRBV7-3 and TRBJ1-5, with D unresolved. V was pared by 5 bases and J by 0 bases, with 14 bases between. Germline-derived CDR1 and CDR2 are SGHTA and FQGTGA. This CDR3 contains 16 residues. Here the CDR3 reads CASSLGPLNSNQPQHF. For the CDR3, the DNA is TGTGCCAGCAGCCTAGGGCCCCTCAATAGCAATCAGCCCCAGCATTTT.

This chain uses TRBV5-5 with TRBJ2-7; the D gene is possibly TRBD1 (6 bases). Trimming pared 2 bases from V and 6 bases from J, leaving 15 bases between. The CDR3 sequence is 14 residues long. Looked up from germline, CDR1 is SGHKS and CDR2 is YYEKEE (reference sequence). The CDR3 region is CASSFSGTSAEQYV. The CDR3 DNA follows: TGTGCCAGCAGCTTCTCCGGGACATCCGCCGAGCAGTACGTC.

This chain connects TRBV5-4 to TRBJ1-2; 8 bases fit TRBD1. V was pared by 4 bases and J by 6 bases, with 11 bases of the junction left unmatched. This CDR3 spans 15 amino acids. Germline CDR1 SGHNT, CDR2 YYREEE (reference sequence). CDR3 nucleotides: TGTGCCAGCAGCGTCTGGACAGGGCGGGTAAATGGCTACACCTTC. The encoded protein is CASSVWTGRVNGYTF.

In nucleotides, the CDR3 is TGTGCCAGCAGCCGCCAGGGGGTCCCCTATGGCTACACCTTC. It translates to CASSRQGVPYGYTF. The chain carries TRBV27 and TRBJ1-2; 7 nucleotides align to TRBD1. CDR1 and CDR2 from the germline V gene are MNHEY and SMNVEV (reference sequence). The CDR3 contains 14 residues. V lost 6 bases, J lost 4 bases, and 8 bases stayed unmatched.

The CDR3 spells CASRRPLAGFYGYTF. The CDR3 DNA follows: TGTGCCAGCAGGAGGCCTCTCGCTGGGTTCTATGGCTACACCTTC. The gene calls are TRBV6-5 and TRBJ1-2; no firm D call. CDR3 length: 15 amino acids. Germline loops: CDR1 MNHEY, CDR2 SVGAGI. The V end was cut by 6 bases, the J end by 4 bases, with 18 bases between.

The V call is TRBV7-3, the J call TRBJ2-5; 10 bases line up with TRBD1. The junction had 6 bases not matched to a gene; V was cut back by 3 bases and J by 5 bases. The CDR3 is 15 amino acids. Germline values: CDR1 SGHTA, CDR2 FQGTGA. The CDR3 loop reads CASSFGQGVLETQYF. The CDR3 DNA sequence: TGTGCCAGCAGCTTCGGACAGGGGGTTTTGGAGACCCAGTACTTC. The variable domain in full, completed from reference TRBV7-3 and TRBJ2-5, reads GAGVSQTPSNKVTEKGKYVELRCDPISGHTALYWYRQSLGQGPEFLIYFQGTGAADDSGLPNDRFFAVRPEGSVSTLKIQRTERGDSAVYLCASSFGQGVLETQYFGPGTRLLVL.

This sequence joins TRBV18 and TRBJ2-5; 8 bases fit TRBD1. The CDR3 runs 16 residues. V lost 3 bases and J lost 2; bases outside the gene matches: 8. Per germline, CDR1 KGHSH and CDR2 LQKENI. The CDR3 sequence is CASSPKGQEGQETQYF. CDR3 sequence (DNA): TGTGCCAGCTCACCCAAGGGACAGGAGGGACAAGAGACCCAGTACTTC.

The V call is TRBV23-1, the J call TRBJ2-3; the match to TRBD2 covers 16 bases. TRBV23-1 counts as an open reading frame of uncertain function. This CDR3 is built from 21 residues. Losses at the gene ends were 1 base for V and 1 base for J; bases not matched to a gene: 11. In nucleotides, the CDR3 is TGCGCCAGCAGTCAATTCGGGACTAGCGGGGGGGCCGTTCTAGGCACAGATACGCAGTATTTT. It specifies CASSQFGTSGGAVLGTDTQYF.

The J gene is TRBJ2-5, the V gene TRBV7-3, with D perhaps matching TRBD1 (5 bases). The germline V and J ends were trimmed by 3 bases and 5 bases, with 13 bases remaining between them. Germline CDR1 reads SGHTA; CDR2 reads FQGTGA. The CDR3 is 14 residues long. CDR3 residues: CASSFHGPGETQYF. The DNA of the CDR3 is TGTGCCAGCAGCTTTCACGGTCCAGGGGAGACCCAGTACTTC.

The chain combines TRBV30 with TRBJ1-3; D ambiguous. This CDR3 comprises 13 residues. Germline V CDR1 and CDR2: GTSNPN, SVGIG (reference sequence). V lost 4 bases, J lost 0 bases, and 7 bases lay in between. CDR3 in amino acids: CAWTPFSGNTIYF. In DNA form, the CDR3 reads TGTGCCTGGACGCCGTTCTCTGGAAACACCATATATTTT. Full variable domain (outside the CDR3, taken from reference TRBV30 and TRBJ1-3): SQTIHQWPATLVQPVGSPLSLECTVEGTSNPNLYWYRQAAGRGLQLLFYSVGIGQISSEVPQNLSASRPQDRQFILSSKKLLLSDSGFYLCAWTPFSGNTIYFGEGSWLTVV.

V is TRBV2 and J is TRBJ2-1, with TRBD1 as a possible D gene (5 bases). The CDR3 covers 19 residues. The germline CDR1 and CDR2 sequences are SNHLY and FYNNEI. Trimming pared 3 bases from V and 0 bases from J, leaving 21 bases between. The CDR3 loop is CASSERQGPDRFSYNEQFF. CDR3 nucleotide sequence: TGTGCCAGCAGTGAGCGGCAGGGCCCTGACCGCTTCTCCTACAATGAGCAGTTCTTC.

The V call is TRBV5-1, the J call TRBJ1-4; perhaps TRBD1 as D (5 bases). Trimming stripped 3 bases from V and 8 bases from J, with 14 bases between. Germline V CDR1 and CDR2: SGHRS, YFSETQ. The CDR3 sequence is 14 residues long. CDR3 bases: TGCGCCAGCAGCTCCCCAGGGCGACAAGAAAAACTGTTTTTT. This translates into CASSSPGRQEKLFF.

The chain uses TRBV30 and TRBJ2-7; TRBD1 is a possible D gene (6 bases). Germline assignment: CDR1 GTSNPN and CDR2 SVGIG (reference sequence). V shed 7 bases and J shed 1 base, with 11 bases lying between them. CDR3 length: 12 amino acids. This chain's CDR3 is CASLGGSYEQYV. The DNA for the CDR3 is TGTGCCTCTCTAGGGGGATCCTACGAGCAGTACGTC.

The rearrangement links TRBV30 to TRBJ1-1; 7 positions match TRBD1. The ends lost 4 bases at V and 1 base at J; junction bases unmatched: 6. CDR1 GTSNPN and CDR2 SVGIG come from the germline V gene (reference sequence). The CDR3 length is 14 residues. For the CDR3, the DNA is TGTGCCTGGAACCGGGACAGCCCGAACACTGAAGCTTTCTTT. This gives the protein CAWNRDSPNTEAFF.

This chain connects TRBV4-1 to TRBJ2-6; no reliable D call. The V gene lost 0 bases and the J gene lost 0 bases, with 12 bases spanning the gap. The CDR3 is made up of 18 amino acids. Germline lookup yields CDR1 MGHRA and CDR2 YSYEKL. This CDR3 reads CASSQDRAVSSGANVLTF. The CDR3 bases are TGCGCCAGCAGCCAAGATCGGGCGGTCAGCTCTGGGGCCAACGTCCTGACTTTC.